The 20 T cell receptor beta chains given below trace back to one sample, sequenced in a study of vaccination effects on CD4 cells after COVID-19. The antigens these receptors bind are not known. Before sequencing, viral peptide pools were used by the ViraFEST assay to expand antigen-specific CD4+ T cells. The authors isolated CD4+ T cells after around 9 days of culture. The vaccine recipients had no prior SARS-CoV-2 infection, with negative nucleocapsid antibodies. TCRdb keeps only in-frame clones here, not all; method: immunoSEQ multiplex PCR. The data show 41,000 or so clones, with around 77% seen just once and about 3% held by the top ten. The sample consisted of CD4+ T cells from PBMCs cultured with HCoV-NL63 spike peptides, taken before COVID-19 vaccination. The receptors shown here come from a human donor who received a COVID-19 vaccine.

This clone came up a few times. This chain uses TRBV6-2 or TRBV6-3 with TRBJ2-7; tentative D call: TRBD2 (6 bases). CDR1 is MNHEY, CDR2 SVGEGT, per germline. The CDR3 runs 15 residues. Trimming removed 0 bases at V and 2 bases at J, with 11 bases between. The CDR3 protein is CASSYSGGPTYEQYV. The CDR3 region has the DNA TGTGCCAGCAGTTACTCGGGAGGTCCTACCTACGAGCAGTACGTC.

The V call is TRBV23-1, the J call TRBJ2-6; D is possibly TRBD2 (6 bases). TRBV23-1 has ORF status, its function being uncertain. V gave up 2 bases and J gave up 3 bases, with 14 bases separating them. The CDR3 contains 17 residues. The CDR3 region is CASSQGYGGCGANVLTF. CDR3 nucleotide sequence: TGCGCCAGCAGTCAAGGGTACGGGGGATGTGGGGCCAACGTCCTGACTTTC.

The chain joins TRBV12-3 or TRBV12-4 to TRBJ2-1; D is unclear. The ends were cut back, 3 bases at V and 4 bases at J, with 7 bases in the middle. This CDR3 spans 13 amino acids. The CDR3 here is CASSFGPYNEQFF. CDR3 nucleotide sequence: TGTGCCAGCAGTTTCGGGCCTTACAATGAGCAGTTCTTC.

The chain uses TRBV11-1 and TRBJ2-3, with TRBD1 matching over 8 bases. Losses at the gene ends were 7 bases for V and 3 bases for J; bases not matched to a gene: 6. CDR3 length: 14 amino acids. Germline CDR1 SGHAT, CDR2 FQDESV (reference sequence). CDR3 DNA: TGTGCCAGCACCGTCGACAGGGGTACAGATACGCAGTATTTT. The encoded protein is CASTVDRGTDTQYF.

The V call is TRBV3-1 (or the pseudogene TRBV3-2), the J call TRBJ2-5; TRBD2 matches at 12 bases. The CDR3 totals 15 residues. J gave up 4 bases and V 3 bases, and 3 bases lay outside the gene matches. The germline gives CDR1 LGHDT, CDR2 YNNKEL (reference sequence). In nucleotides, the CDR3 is TGTGCCAGCAGCCACCTAGCGGGGGGGCTAGAGACCCAGTACTTC. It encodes CASSHLAGGLETQYF.

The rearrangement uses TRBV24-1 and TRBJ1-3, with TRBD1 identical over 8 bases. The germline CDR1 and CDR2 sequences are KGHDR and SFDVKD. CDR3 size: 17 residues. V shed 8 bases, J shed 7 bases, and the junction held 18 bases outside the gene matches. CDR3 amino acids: CATTGRLRQGQGNTIYF. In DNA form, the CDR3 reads TGTGCCACCACCGGAAGACTAAGACAGGGGCAGGGGAACACCATATATTTT.

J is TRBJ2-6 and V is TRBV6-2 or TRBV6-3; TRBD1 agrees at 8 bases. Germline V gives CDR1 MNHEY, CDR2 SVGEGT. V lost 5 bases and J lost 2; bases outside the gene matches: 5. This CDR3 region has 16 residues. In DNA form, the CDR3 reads TGTGCCAGCAGTCCCCCGACAGGGGCTGGGGCCAACGTCCTGACTTTC. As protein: CASSPPTGAGANVLTF.

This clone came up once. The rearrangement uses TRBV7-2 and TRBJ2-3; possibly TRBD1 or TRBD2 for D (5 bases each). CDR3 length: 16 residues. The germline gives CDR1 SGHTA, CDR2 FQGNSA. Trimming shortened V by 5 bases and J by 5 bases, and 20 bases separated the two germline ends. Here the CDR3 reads CASSPAGTGMGDTQYF. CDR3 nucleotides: TGTGCCAGCAGCCCCGCTGGGACGGGTATGGGAGATACGCAGTATTTT. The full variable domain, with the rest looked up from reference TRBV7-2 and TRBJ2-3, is GAGVSQSPSNKVTEKGKDVELRCDPISGHTALYWYRQSLGQGLEFLIYFQGNSAPDKSGLPSDRFSAERTGGSVSTLTIQRTQQEDSAVYLCASSPAGTGMGDTQYFGPGTRLTVL.

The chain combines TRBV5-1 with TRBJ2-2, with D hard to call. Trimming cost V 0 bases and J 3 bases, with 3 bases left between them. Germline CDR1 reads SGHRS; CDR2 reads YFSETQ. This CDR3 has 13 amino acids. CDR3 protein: CASSLGDTGELFF. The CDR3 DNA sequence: TGCGCCAGCAGCTTGGGTGACACCGGGGAGCTGTTTTTT.

For the CDR3, the DNA is TGTGCCAGCAGTGGGAGTGTAGGGGCAGGAGGCTACACCTTC. This encodes CASSGSVGAGGYTF. The gene calls are TRBV2 and TRBJ1-2; the D gene is possibly TRBD1 (5 bases). The CDR3 contains 14 residues. Per germline, CDR1 SNHLY and CDR2 FYNNEI. Between the trimmed V and J ends, which lost 4 bases and 8 bases, there was a span of 17 bases.

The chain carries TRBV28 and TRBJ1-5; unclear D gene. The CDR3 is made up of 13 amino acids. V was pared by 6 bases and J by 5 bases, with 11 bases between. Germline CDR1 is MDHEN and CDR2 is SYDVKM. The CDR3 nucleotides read TGTGCCAGCAGACCGACGGGAGATCAGCCCCAGCATTTT. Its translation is CASRPTGDQPQHF.

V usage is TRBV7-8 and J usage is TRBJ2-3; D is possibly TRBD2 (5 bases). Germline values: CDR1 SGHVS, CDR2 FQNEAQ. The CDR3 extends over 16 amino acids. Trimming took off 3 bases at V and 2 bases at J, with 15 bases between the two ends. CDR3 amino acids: CASSFLSGLYTDTQYF. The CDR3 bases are TGTGCCAGCAGCTTTTTATCCGGACTGTACACAGATACGCAGTATTTT.

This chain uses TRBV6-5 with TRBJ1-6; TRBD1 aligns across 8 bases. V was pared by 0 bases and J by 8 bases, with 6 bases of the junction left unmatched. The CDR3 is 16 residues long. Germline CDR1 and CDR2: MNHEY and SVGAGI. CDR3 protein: CASSYSTGVGDSPLHF. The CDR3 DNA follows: TGTGCCAGCAGTTACTCGACAGGGGTGGGGGATTCACCCCTCCACTTT.

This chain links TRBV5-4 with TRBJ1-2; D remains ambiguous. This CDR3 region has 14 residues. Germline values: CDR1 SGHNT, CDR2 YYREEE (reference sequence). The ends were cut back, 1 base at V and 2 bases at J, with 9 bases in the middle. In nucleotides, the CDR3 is TGTGCCAGCAGCTTGCTTGCGGGGAACTATGGCTACACCTTC. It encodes CASSLLAGNYGYTF.

CDR3 coding DNA: TGTGCCAGCAGCTTAGAGGCCAGCGGCGCGGGGTCAAGGGAGTATTTT. This translates into CASSLEASGAGSREYF. The rearrangement uses TRBV7-2 and TRBJ2-3; possibly TRBD2 for D (6 bases). The length of the CDR3 is 16 residues. V was clipped by 1 base and J by 13 bases, with 24 bases between them. Germline V gene data show CDR1 as SGHTA and CDR2 as FQGNSA.

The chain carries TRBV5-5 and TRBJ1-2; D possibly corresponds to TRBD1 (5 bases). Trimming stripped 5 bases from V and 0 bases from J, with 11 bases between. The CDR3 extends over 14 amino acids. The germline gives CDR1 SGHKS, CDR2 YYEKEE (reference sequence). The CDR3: CASSSTGTNYGYTF. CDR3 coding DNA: TGTGCCAGCAGTTCTACAGGTACTAACTATGGCTACACCTTC.

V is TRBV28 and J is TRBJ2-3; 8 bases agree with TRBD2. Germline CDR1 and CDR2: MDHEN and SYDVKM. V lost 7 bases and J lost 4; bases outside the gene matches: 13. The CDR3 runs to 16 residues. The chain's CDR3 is CASNIRGLAFADTQYF. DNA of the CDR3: TGTGCCAGCAATATACGCGGACTAGCTTTCGCAGATACGCAGTATTTT.

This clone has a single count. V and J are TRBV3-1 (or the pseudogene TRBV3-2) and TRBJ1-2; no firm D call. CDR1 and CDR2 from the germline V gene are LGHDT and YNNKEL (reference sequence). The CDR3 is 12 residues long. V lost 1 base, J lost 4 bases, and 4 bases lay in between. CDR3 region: CASSQGVYGYTF. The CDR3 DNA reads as TGTGCCAGCAGCCAAGGGGTCTATGGCTACACCTTC.

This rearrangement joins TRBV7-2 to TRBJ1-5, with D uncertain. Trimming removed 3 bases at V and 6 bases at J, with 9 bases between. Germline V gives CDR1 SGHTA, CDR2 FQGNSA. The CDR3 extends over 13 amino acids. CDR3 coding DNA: TGTGCCAGCAGCTTTACCGGGAGTCAGCCCCAGCATTTT. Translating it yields CASSFTGSQPQHF.

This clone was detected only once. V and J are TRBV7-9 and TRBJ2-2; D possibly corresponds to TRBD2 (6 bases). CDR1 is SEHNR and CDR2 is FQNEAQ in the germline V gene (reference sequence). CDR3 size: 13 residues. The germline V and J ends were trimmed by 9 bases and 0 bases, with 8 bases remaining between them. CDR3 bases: TGTGCCAGTCCTAGCGCGAACACCGGGGAGCTGTTTTTT. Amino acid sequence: CASPSANTGELFF.